Each of the 4 T cell receptor beta chains below was sequenced from the same sample in a study of T cells after yellow fever vaccination. Using its own MiXCR run on the 5' RACE reads, TCRdb lists one record per CDR3 protein. The sample carries some 97,000 distinct CDR3 sequences, under 7% recorded once. The material sequenced was CD8+ T cells sorted from PBMCs, taken 10 days after the yellow fever booster vaccination. All receptors derive from a young man who received the YFV17D yellow fever vaccine.

This clonotype has just a few counts. This chain joins TRBV7-2 and TRBJ1-5; D is possibly TRBD1 (5 bases). Germline V gene sequence: CDR1 SGHTA, CDR2 FQGNSA. The V end lost 1 base, the J end lost 6 bases, and 16 bases lay between the germline ends. The CDR3 runs to 16 residues. The CDR3 reads CASSLDGAGSPQPQHF. DNA for the CDR3: TGTGCCAGCAGCTTAGACGGGGCAGGGTCCCCTCAGCCCCAGCATTTT.

This clonotype has at least ten counts. The chain is built from TRBV4-3 and TRBJ2-7; D not resolved. Trimming removed 1 base at V and 1 base at J, with 8 bases between. The CDR3 is made up of 14 amino acids. From germline, CDR1 is LGHNA and CDR2 YSLEER. In nucleotides, the CDR3 is TGCGCCAGCAGCCAAGGGCAAGGATCCTACGAGCAGTACTTC. It specifies CASSQGQGSYEQYF.

This clonotype was seen only a few times. The chain recombines TRBV14 with TRBJ2-2; D may correspond to TRBD1 or TRBD2 (5 bases each). This CDR3 contains 14 residues. The germline V gene encodes CDR1 SGHDN and CDR2 FVKESK. V was clipped by 9 bases and J by 0 bases, with 11 bases between them. CDR3 sequence (DNA): TGTGCCAGTACCCGGGGACCGAACACCGGGGAGCTGTTTTTT. Its protein product is CASTRGPNTGELFF. Filled out from reference TRBV14 and TRBJ2-2, the complete variable domain reads EAGVTQFPSHSVIEKGQTVTLRCDPISGHDNLYWYRRVMGKEIKFLLHFVKESKQDESGMPNNRFLAERTGGTYSTLKVQPAELEDSGVYFCASTRGPNTGELFFGEGSRLTVL.

CDR3 residues: CASSSTLPGSTEAFF. CDR3 DNA: TGTGCCAGCAGTAGCACCCTTCCAGGGTCAACTGAAGCTTTCTTT. This chain uses TRBV6-5 with TRBJ1-1, with D tentatively TRBD1 (5 bases). CDR3 size: 15 residues. Trimming removed 5 bases from V and 5 bases from J, with 18 bases in between. Per the germline V gene, CDR1 is MNHEY and CDR2 is SVGAGI.